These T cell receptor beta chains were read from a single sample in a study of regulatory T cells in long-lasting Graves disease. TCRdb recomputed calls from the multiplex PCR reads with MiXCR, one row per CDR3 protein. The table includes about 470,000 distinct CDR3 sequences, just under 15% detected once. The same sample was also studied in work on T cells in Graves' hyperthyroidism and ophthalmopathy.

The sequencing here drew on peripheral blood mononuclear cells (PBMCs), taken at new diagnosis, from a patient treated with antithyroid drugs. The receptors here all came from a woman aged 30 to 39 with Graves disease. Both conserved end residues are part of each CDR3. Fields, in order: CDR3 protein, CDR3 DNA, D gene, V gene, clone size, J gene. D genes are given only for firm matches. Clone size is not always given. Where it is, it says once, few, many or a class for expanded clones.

CDR3 protein: CASSSSGGPYEQYF
CDR3 DNA: TGTGCCAGCAGCTCCAGCGGGGGACCCTACGAGCAGTACTTC
D gene: TRBD2
V gene: TRBV7-8
clone size: -
J gene: TRBJ2-7

CDR3 protein: CASSGRTGVHSWYGYTF
CDR3 DNA: TGCGCCAGCAGTGGGAGGACAGGGGTCCACTCTTGGTATGGCTACACCTTC
D gene: TRBD1
V gene: TRBV10-2
clone size: few
J gene: TRBJ1-2

CDR3 protein: CASSIAVMGEQFF
CDR3 DNA: TGTGCCAGTAGTATAGCGGTCATGGGTGAGCAGTTCTTC
D gene: -
V gene: TRBV19
clone size: once
J gene: TRBJ2-1

CDR3 protein: CATSDQAIAGAVQFF
CDR3 DNA: TGTGCCACCAGTGACCAAGCAATAGCGGGAGCGGTGCAGTTCTTC
D gene: TRBD2
V gene: TRBV24-1
clone size: few
J gene: TRBJ2-1

CDR3 protein: CASSSRGNSYEQYF
CDR3 DNA: TGCGCCAGCAGTTCTCGAGGAAACTCCTACGAGCAGTACTTC
D gene: -
V gene: TRBV5-1
clone size: -
J gene: TRBJ2-7

CDR3 protein: CSAGVTGELFF
CDR3 DNA: TGCAGCGCCGGAGTAACCGGGGAGCTGTTTTTT
D gene: -
V gene: TRBV29-1
clone size: -
J gene: TRBJ2-2

CDR3 protein: CASSSPHTQYF
CDR3 DNA: TGTGCCAGCAGCTCGCCCCATACGCAGTATTTT
D gene: -
V gene: TRBV11-2
clone size: many
J gene: TRBJ2-3

CDR3 protein: CASSLYQKPNTEAFF
CDR3 DNA: TGTGCCAGCAGCTTGTATCAGAAGCCGAACACTGAAGCTTTCTTT
D gene: -
V gene: TRBV11-2
clone size: many
J gene: TRBJ1-1

CDR3 protein: CASGDGGNQPQHF
CDR3 DNA: TGTGCCAGCGGGGACGGAGGCAATCAGCCCCAGCATTTT
D gene: -
V gene: TRBV10-2
clone size: many
J gene: TRBJ1-5

CDR3 protein: CASSQLAGVRYEQYF
CDR3 DNA: TGTGCCAGCAGTCAACTAGCGGGAGTGAGGTACGAGCAGTACTTC
D gene: TRBD2
V gene: TRBV28
clone size: many
J gene: TRBJ2-7

CDR3 protein: CSGPLNTEAFF
CDR3 DNA: TGCAGTGGGCCGTTGAACACTGAAGCTTTCTTT
D gene: -
V gene: TRBV20-1
clone size: many
J gene: TRBJ1-1

CDR3 protein: CSARDPSGGDFGAFF
CDR3 DNA: TGCAGTGCTAGAGATCCTTCAGGGGGCGATTTTGGAGCTTTCTTT
D gene: TRBD1
V gene: TRBV20-1
clone size: few
J gene: TRBJ1-1

CDR3 protein: CSVERTAGNTIYF
CDR3 DNA: TGCAGCGTTGAACGGACCGCTGGAAACACCATATATTTT
D gene: -
V gene: TRBV29-1
clone size: few
J gene: TRBJ1-3

CDR3 protein: CASSQDTSKQFF
CDR3 DNA: TGCGCCAGCAGCCAAGACACGTCCAAGCAGTTCTTC
D gene: -
V gene: TRBV5-1
clone size: many
J gene: TRBJ2-1

CDR3 protein: CATSRPGADTQYF
CDR3 DNA: TGTGCCACCAGTCGTCCTGGGGCGGATACGCAGTATTTT
D gene: -
V gene: TRBV24-1
clone size: many
J gene: TRBJ2-3

CDR3 protein: CASSHGGTSGSPETQYF
CDR3 DNA: TGTGCCAGCAGCCACGGTGGGACTAGCGGGAGCCCAGAGACCCAGTACTTC
D gene: TRBD2
V gene: TRBV6-1
clone size: -
J gene: TRBJ2-5

CDR3 protein: CASRQRGSTDTQYF
CDR3 DNA: TGTGCCAGCAGACAGCGGGGTAGCACAGATACGCAGTATTTT
D gene: TRBD2
V gene: TRBV2
clone size: many
J gene: TRBJ2-3

CDR3 protein: CATGSQGTAPYF
CDR3 DNA: TGTGCCACGGGAAGCCAGGGGACTGCGCCTTACTTC
D gene: -
V gene: TRBV3-1
clone size: many
J gene: TRBJ2-7

CDR3 protein: CASSQVQINGGLRQPQHF
CDR3 DNA: TGTGCCAGCAGCCAAGTCCAGATCAACGGGGGGCTGAGGCAGCCCCAGCATTTT
D gene: -
V gene: TRBV4-2
clone size: many
J gene: TRBJ1-5

CDR3 protein: CASSLQNSEQFF
CDR3 DNA: TGTGCCAGCAGCTTACAAAACAGTGAGCAGTTCTTC
D gene: -
V gene: TRBV11-2
clone size: many
J gene: TRBJ2-1

CDR3 protein: CASSLGQAPYEQYF
CDR3 DNA: TGCGCCAGCAGCTTGGGACAGGCGCCCTACGAGCAGTACTTC
D gene: -
V gene: TRBV5-1
clone size: many
J gene: TRBJ2-7

CDR3 protein: CASSYSAFAGTEAFF
CDR3 DNA: TGTGCCAGCAGTTACTCTGCTTTCGCAGGCACTGAAGCTTTCTTT
D gene: -
V gene: TRBV6-2/TRBV6-3
clone size: few
J gene: TRBJ1-1

CDR3 protein: CASSPHNDRGSGTQYF
CDR3 DNA: TGTGCCAGCAGTCCACACAACGACAGGGGGAGTGGGACCCAGTACTTC
D gene: TRBD1
V gene: TRBV6-1
clone size: -
J gene: TRBJ2-5

CDR3 protein: CASSQDSGAQETQYF
CDR3 DNA: TGTGCCAGCAGCCAAGATTCGGGAGCACAAGAGACCCAGTACTTC
D gene: -
V gene: TRBV3-1
clone size: many
J gene: TRBJ2-5

CDR3 protein: CSVRLAEYNEQFF
CDR3 DNA: TGCAGCGTGAGACTAGCCGAATACAATGAGCAGTTCTTC
D gene: TRBD2
V gene: TRBV29-1
clone size: many
J gene: TRBJ2-1

CDR3 protein: CASSLGPGGVGYTF
CDR3 DNA: TGTGCCAGCAGTTTAGGTCCAGGAGGGGTTGGCTACACCTTC
D gene: -
V gene: TRBV12-3/TRBV12-4
clone size: many
J gene: TRBJ1-2

CDR3 protein: CASSPAHQSGYTF
CDR3 DNA: TGTGCCAGCAGTCCGGCCCATCAGAGTGGCTACACCTTC
D gene: -
V gene: TRBV28
clone size: many
J gene: TRBJ1-2